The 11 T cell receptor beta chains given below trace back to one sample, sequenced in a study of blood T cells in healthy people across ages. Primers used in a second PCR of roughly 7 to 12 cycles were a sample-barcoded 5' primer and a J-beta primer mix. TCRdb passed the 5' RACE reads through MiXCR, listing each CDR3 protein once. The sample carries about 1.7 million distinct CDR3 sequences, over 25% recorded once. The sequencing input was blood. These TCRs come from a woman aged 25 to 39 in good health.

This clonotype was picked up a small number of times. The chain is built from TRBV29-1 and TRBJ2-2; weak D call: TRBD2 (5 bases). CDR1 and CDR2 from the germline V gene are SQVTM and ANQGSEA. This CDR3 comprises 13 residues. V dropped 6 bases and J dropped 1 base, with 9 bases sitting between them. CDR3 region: CSVKLVNTGELFF. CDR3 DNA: TGCAGCGTCAAACTAGTGAACACCGGGGAGCTGTTTTTT.

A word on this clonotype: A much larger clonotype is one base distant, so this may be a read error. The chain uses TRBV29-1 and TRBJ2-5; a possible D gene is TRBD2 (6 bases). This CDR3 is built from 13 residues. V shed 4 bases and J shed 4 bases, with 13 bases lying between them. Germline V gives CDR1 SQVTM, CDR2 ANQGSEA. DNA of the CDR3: TGCAGCGTTGGTAGGAGGGTGGGAGAGACCCAGTACTTC. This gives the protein CSVGRRVGETQYF.

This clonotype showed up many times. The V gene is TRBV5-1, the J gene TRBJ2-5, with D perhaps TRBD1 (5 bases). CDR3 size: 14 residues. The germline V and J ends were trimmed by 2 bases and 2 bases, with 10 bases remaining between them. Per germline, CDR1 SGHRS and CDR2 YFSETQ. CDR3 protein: CASSFRAGQETQYF. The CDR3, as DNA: TGCGCCAGCAGCTTTCGGGCAGGGCAAGAGACCCAGTACTTC.

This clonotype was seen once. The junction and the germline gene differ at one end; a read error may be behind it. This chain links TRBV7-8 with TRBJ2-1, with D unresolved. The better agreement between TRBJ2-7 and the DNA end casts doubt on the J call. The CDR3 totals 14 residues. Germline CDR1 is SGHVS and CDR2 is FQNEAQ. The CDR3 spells CACSLADVRYEQYF. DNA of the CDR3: TGTGCCTGCAGCTTAGCCGACGTACGGTACGAGCAGTACTTC.

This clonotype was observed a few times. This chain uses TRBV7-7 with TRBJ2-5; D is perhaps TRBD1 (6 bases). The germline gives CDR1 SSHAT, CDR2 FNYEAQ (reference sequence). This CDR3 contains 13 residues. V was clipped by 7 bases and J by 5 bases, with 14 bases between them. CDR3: CASTPQGGETQYF. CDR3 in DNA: TGTGCCAGCACACCACAGGGTGGGGAGACCCAGTACTTC.

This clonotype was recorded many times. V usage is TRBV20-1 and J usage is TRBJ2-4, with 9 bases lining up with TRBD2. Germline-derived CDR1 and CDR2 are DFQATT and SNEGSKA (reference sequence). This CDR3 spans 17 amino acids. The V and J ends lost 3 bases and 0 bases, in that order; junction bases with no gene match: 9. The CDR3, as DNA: TGCAGTGCTAGGCTATCTAGCGGGAACCTAGCCAAAAACATTCAGTACTTC. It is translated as CSARLSSGNLAKNIQYF.

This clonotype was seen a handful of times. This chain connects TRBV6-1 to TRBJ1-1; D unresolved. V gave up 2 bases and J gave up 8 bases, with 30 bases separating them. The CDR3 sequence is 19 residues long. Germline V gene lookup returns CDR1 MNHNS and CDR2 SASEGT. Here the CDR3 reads CASSEKAFPGPNRGREAFF. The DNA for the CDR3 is TGTGCCAGCAGTGAAAAGGCCTTCCCGGGCCCCAACAGAGGAAGGGAAGCTTTCTTT.

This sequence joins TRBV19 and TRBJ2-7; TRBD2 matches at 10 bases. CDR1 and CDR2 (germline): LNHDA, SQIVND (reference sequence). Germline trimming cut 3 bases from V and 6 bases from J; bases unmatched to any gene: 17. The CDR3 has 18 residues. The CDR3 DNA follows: TGTGCCAGTAGTATGACGGCTAGCGGGAGAAACGGATTAGGCGAGCAGTACTTC. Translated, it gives CASSMTASGRNGLGEQYF.

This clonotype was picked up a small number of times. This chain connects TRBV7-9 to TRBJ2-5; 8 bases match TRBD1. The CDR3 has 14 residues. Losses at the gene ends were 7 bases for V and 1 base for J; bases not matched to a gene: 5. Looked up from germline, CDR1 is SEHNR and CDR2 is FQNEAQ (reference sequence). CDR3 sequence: CASNPGQAQETQYF. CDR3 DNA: TGTGCCAGCAACCCGGGACAGGCCCAAGAGACCCAGTACTTC.

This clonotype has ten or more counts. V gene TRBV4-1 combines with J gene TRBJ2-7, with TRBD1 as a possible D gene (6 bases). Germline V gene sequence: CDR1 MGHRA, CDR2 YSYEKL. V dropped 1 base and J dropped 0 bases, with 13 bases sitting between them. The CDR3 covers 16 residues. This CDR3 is CASSQGYRVSSYEQYF. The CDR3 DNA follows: TGCGCCAGCAGCCAAGGTTACAGGGTGAGCTCCTACGAGCAGTACTTC.

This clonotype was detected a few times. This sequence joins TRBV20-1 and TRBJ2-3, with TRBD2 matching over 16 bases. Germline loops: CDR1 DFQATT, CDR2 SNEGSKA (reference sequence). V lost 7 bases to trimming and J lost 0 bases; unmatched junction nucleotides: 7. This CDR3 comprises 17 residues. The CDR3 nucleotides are TGCAGTGTCCCGGGACTAGCGGGGGGGCAGAGCACAGATACGCAGTATTTT. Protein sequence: CSVPGLAGGQSTDTQYF.